This is a list of T cell receptor beta chains from one sample in a study of T-cell reconstitution after alpha-beta-depleted transplantation in children. Using its own MiXCR run on the PCR reads, TCRdb lists one record per CDR3 protein. The data hold some 110,000 distinct CDR3 sequences, with about a tenth observed a single time. The sequences come from PBMCs, collected before TCRalphabeta/CD19-depleted stem cell transplant. These receptors all come from a boy between 2 and 15 years old with acute lymphoblastic leukemia, due to receive a stem cell transplant. Both conserved end residues are part of each CDR3. D genes are given only for firm matches. The size of a clone is reported for some rows only, either as once, few or many, or as a class for expanded clones.

TRBV20-1	TRBJ2-1	TRBD2	few	CSATIERWEGAYNEQFF	TGCAGTGCTACGATCGAGCGGTGGGAGGGCGCCTACAATGAGCAGTTCTTC
TRBV29-1	TRBJ2-5	NA	few	CSVESLRGMETQYF	TGCAGCGTTGAATCCCTCCGGGGAATGGAGACCCAGTACTTC
TRBV10-3	TRBJ2-7	NA	NA	CAISGEHEQYF	TGTGCCATCAGTGGCGAACACGAGCAGTACTTC
TRBV6-1	TRBJ2-7	NA	NA	CASSESYGSYEQYF	TGTGCCAGCAGTGAAAGTTACGGTTCCTACGAGCAGTACTTC
TRBV6-2/TRBV6-3	TRBJ2-3	TRBD2	few	CASSFGLAGGDTQYF	TGTGCCAGCAGTTTCGGGCTAGCGGGAGGAGATACGCAGTATTTT
TRBV15	TRBJ1-3	NA	few	CATSRDRGSPSLGNTIYF	TGTGCCACCAGCAGAGATAGGGGTTCCCCATCGCTGGGAAACACCATATATTTT
TRBV5-1	TRBJ2-3	TRBD2	NA	CASSLVGRGDTQYF	TGCGCCAGCAGCTTGGTCGGGAGGGGAGATACGCAGTATTTT
TRBV7-3	TRBJ1-6	TRBD1	NA	CASSLKGQGNSPLHF	TGTGCCAGCAGCTTAAAGGGACAGGGGAATTCACCCCTCCACTTT
TRBV6-5	TRBJ1-5	NA	few	CASSYSADSNQPQHF	TGTGCCAGCAGTTACTCGGCGGATAGCAATCAGCCCCAGCATTTT
TRBV12-3/TRBV12-4	TRBJ2-7	NA	few	CASSPEGLRDHEQYF	TGTGCCAGTAGCCCCGAGGGCCTAAGAGACCACGAGCAGTACTTC
TRBV7-8	TRBJ1-3	NA	few	CASSVLGRNSGNTIYF	TGTGCCAGCAGCGTCCTGGGAAGGAACTCTGGAAACACCATATATTTT
TRBV7-6	TRBJ1-6	NA	NA	CASSPGAGGNSPLHF	TGTGCCAGCAGCCCGGGGGCGGGTGGTAATTCACCCCTCCACTTT
TRBV5-6	TRBJ1-6	NA	many	CASSGGGGSYNSPLHF	TGTGCCAGCAGCGGAGGAGGGGGCTCCTATAATTCACCCCTCCACTTT
TRBV29-1	TRBJ2-3	TRBD2	many	CSVWTSGKTDTQYF	TGCAGCGTGTGGACTAGCGGGAAGACAGATACGCAGTATTTT
TRBV11-1	TRBJ2-1	TRBD1	many	CASSPNSIGTGSYNEQFF	TGTGCCAGCAGCCCTAATAGCATCGGGACAGGGTCCTACAATGAGCAGTTCTTC
TRBV7-2	TRBJ1-1	NA	few	CASSLLGTNTEAFF	TGTGCCAGCAGCCTCCTGGGAACGAACACTGAAGCTTTCTTT
TRBV12-3/TRBV12-4	TRBJ1-1	NA	many	CASSFPAGEAFF	TGTGCCAGCAGTTTTCCAGCAGGCGAAGCTTTCTTT
TRBV2	TRBJ2-7	NA	few	CASSESSGSGYEQYF	TGTGCCAGCAGTGAGTCAAGTGGGAGTGGGTACGAGCAGTACTTC
TRBV6-5	TRBJ2-1	NA	NA	CASSPLQPDNEQFF	TGTGCCAGCAGTCCTCTGCAGCCAGACAATGAGCAGTTCTTC
TRBV15	TRBJ2-2	NA	many	CATSRYTGELFF	TGTGCCACCAGCAGATACACCGGGGAGCTGTTTTTT
TRBV5-1	TRBJ2-2	NA	few	CASSLMSAANTGELFF	TGCGCCAGCAGCTTGATGAGTGCCGCGAACACCGGGGAGCTGTTTTTT
TRBV3-1	TRBJ2-1	NA	many	CASSQDGQYNEQFF	TGTGCCAGCAGCCAAGATGGCCAGTACAATGAGCAGTTCTTC
TRBV5-5	TRBJ2-6	NA	many	CASSSLKNSGANVLTF	TGTGCCAGCAGCTCCTTAAAGAACTCTGGGGCCAACGTCCTGACTTTC
TRBV18	TRBJ2-1	NA	few	CASSGSEQFF	TGTGCCAGCTCGGGGAGTGAGCAGTTCTTC
TRBV11-2	TRBJ1-2	NA	NA	CASSPDPHRDGYTF	TGTGCCAGCAGTCCAGACCCGCATAGGGATGGCTACACCTTC
TRBV5-1	TRBJ2-1	TRBD2	few	CASSWTSGRSNEQFF	TGCGCCAGCAGCTGGACTAGCGGGAGGTCCAATGAGCAGTTCTTC
TRBV4-1	TRBJ2-1	TRBD2	many	CASSRILAGDNEQFF	TGCGCCAGCAGCCGCATACTAGCGGGAGACAATGAGCAGTTCTTC
TRBV5-1	TRBJ2-1	TRBD2	few	CASSGAGGDYNEQFF	TGCGCCAGCAGCGGGGCGGGGGGTGACTACAATGAGCAGTTCTTC
TRBV18	TRBJ2-5	TRBD2	many	CASSPDGGSGKETQYF	TGTGCCAGCTCACCTGACGGCGGGAGTGGAAAGGAGACCCAGTACTTC
TRBV5-1	TRBJ2-6	NA	NA	CASSRDGSSGANVLTF	TGCGCCAGCAGCAGGGACGGAAGCTCTGGGGCCAACGTCCTGACTTTC